These 27 T cell receptor beta chains came from one sample sequenced in a study of sequential checkpoint blockade in melanoma. TCRdb's table, derived via immunoSEQ multiplex PCR, lists solely in-frame clones and lacks some. The sample includes roughly 1,700 clones, roughly 21% of them seen just once. Treatment in this sample: randomized to nivolumab then ipilimumab (arm A) or the reverse (arm B). The sequencing used tumor tissue (inferred from file names), collected from a patient given nivolumab and ipilimumab in sequence. The origin of the receptors is a human donor with melanoma.

The chain couples TRBV29-1 to TRBJ2-2; D is uncertain. CDR1 and CDR2 from the germline V gene are SQVTM and ANQGSEA. The CDR3 has 12 amino acids. V was cut by 5 bases and J by 5 bases, with 9 bases left in between. The CDR3 is CSVTTSTGELFF. CDR3 bases: TGCAGCGTTACGACATCTACCGGGGAGCTGTTTTTT.

The J gene is TRBJ2-5, the V gene TRBV19; 7 bases are shared with TRBD2. Trimming took 2 bases from V and 2 from J; bases not matched to a gene: 2. Germline CDR1 LNHDA, CDR2 SQIVND (reference sequence). There are 14 residues in the CDR3. The CDR3 DNA follows: TGTGCCAGTAGTATACAGGGAGGGCAAGAGACCCAGTACTTC. Protein product: CASSIQGGQETQYF.

The V call is TRBV30, the J call TRBJ2-1; a possible D gene is TRBD1 (5 bases). V lost 0 bases, J lost 7 bases, and 7 bases lay in between. CDR1 is GTSNPN and CDR2 is SVGIG in the germline V gene (reference sequence). CDR3 length: 12 amino acids. The CDR3 region is CAWSVRGNEQFF. The CDR3 region has the DNA TGTGCCTGGAGTGTAAGGGGAAATGAGCAGTTCTTC.

V and J are TRBV14 and TRBJ2-7; no clear D gene. The CDR3 runs to 14 residues. V lost 3 bases, J lost 2 bases, and 11 bases lay in between. Per germline, CDR1 SGHDN and CDR2 FVKESK. CDR3 loop: CASSHGYPTYEQYF. CDR3 nucleotides: TGTGCCAGCAGCCACGGCTACCCCACCTACGAGCAGTACTTC.

This clone was picked up many times. J is TRBJ1-2 and V is TRBV6-1, with a possible D match to TRBD1 (6 bases). The V and J ends lost 0 bases and 4 bases respectively, with 12 bases between them. The CDR3 runs to 15 residues. CDR1 and CDR2 (germline): MNHNS, SASEGT. The CDR3 bases are TGTGCCAGCAGTGAAGCATTGGGGGCGATCTATGGCTACACCTTC. This codes for CASSEALGAIYGYTF.

CDR3 nucleotide sequence: TGTGCCAGTAACAGGGAGTCTTATGGCTACACCTTC. This encodes CASNRESYGYTF. This chain links TRBV19 with TRBJ1-2; the D gene is possibly TRBD1 (6 bases). Per germline, CDR1 LNHDA and CDR2 SQIVND (reference sequence). The CDR3 totals 12 residues. Trimming left V 7 bases short and J 5 bases short, with 11 bases between.

This clone is medium-sized in the sample. V gene TRBV6-8 combines with J gene TRBJ1-2; D possibly corresponds to TRBD1 (6 bases). CDR1 is MNHGY, CDR2 SAAAGT, per germline. This CDR3 region has 14 residues. V lost 3 bases and J lost 4, with 12 bases in between. The CDR3 spells CASSYRGGPYGYTF. DNA for the CDR3: TGTGCCAGCAGTTATAGGGGGGGCCCCTATGGCTACACCTTC.

This clone showed up just a few times. This rearrangement joins TRBV6-8 to TRBJ1-1, with TRBD1 matching 7 bases. The CDR3 runs 16 residues. V gave up 7 bases and J gave up 5 bases; unmatched junction bases: 16. Germline CDR1 reads MNHGY; CDR2 reads SAAAGT. CDR3 in amino acids: CASTEIGGVDITEAFF. The CDR3 DNA sequence: TGTGCCAGCACTGAAATAGGGGGCGTCGATATTACTGAAGCTTTCTTT.

The chain recombines TRBV19 with TRBJ1-1; D unresolved. Germline V gene data show CDR1 as LNHDA and CDR2 as SQIVND (reference sequence). The CDR3 is 13 residues long. V lost 4 bases and J lost 1, with 7 bases in between. The CDR3 DNA sequence: TGTGCCAGTAGTACCGACGGGAACACTGAAGCTTTCTTT. Translating gives CASSTDGNTEAFF.

In its sample, this clone is medium-sized. This chain uses TRBV11-3 with TRBJ2-3; possibly TRBD2 for D (5 bases). Germline V lookup: CDR1 SGHNT, CDR2 YENEEA. The V gene lost 5 bases and the J gene lost 8 bases, with 20 bases spanning the gap. The CDR3 is 15 residues long. This CDR3 reads CASSPTTDILSTQYF. CDR3 DNA sequence: TGTGCCAGCAGCCCGACTACCGATATCCTCTCTACGCAGTATTTT.

V usage is TRBV6-8 and J usage is TRBJ2-7, with 7 bases matching TRBD1. V gave up 3 bases and J gave up 2 bases; unmatched junction bases: 4. The CDR3 has 14 residues. Per the germline V gene, CDR1 is MNHGY and CDR2 is SAAAGT. The CDR3, as DNA: TGTGCCAGCAGTTATGGGCAGGGGGCCTACGAGCAGTACTTC. Translating it yields CASSYGQGAYEQYF.

V usage is TRBV11-3 and J usage is TRBJ2-3, with 9 bases aligning to TRBD2. This CDR3 is built from 18 residues. Germline V gene sequence: CDR1 SGHNT, CDR2 YENEEA. J was trimmed by 2 bases and V by 2 bases; bases with no gene match: 11. Written as DNA, the CDR3 is TGTGCCAGCAGCTTATTTTTAAGGCGGGAGGGTAACACAGATACGCAGTATTTT. It encodes CASSLFLRREGNTDTQYF.

This clone has a handful of counts. The V call is TRBV6-8, the J call TRBJ2-5; perhaps TRBD2 as D (6 bases). Trimming shortened V by 0 bases and J by 5 bases, and 19 bases separated the two germline ends. CDR1 MNHGY and CDR2 SAAAGT come from the germline V gene. The CDR3 totals 17 residues. The CDR3 loop reads CASSYSSPDRAGETQYF. DNA of the CDR3: TGTGCCAGCAGTTACTCGTCCCCAGACAGAGCGGGTGAGACCCAGTACTTC.

This clone was observed a handful of times. The gene calls are TRBV23-1 and TRBJ2-7, with D perhaps matching TRBD1 or TRBD2 (5 bases each). TRBV23-1 has ORF status, its function being uncertain. The V end was cut by 2 bases, the J end by 0 bases, with 8 bases between. CDR3 length: 14 residues. The CDR3 nucleotides are TGCGCCAGCAGTCAAACCGGGGCCTCCTACGAGCAGTACTTC. Translated: CASSQTGASYEQYF.

This chain connects TRBV5-1 to TRBJ2-7; 11 nucleotides match TRBD2. V lost 3 bases and J lost 2; bases outside the gene matches: 7. Germline assignment: CDR1 SGHRS and CDR2 YFSETQ. This CDR3 spans 16 amino acids. CDR3 protein: CASSSAPSGGPYEQYF. The CDR3 DNA reads as TGCGCCAGCAGCTCCGCTCCTAGCGGGGGGCCCTACGAGCAGTACTTC. The variable domain in full, completed from reference TRBV5-1 and TRBJ2-7, reads KAGVTQTPRYLIKTRGQQVTLSCSPISGHRSVSWYQQTPGQGLQFLFEYFSETQRNKGNFPGRFSGRQFSNSRSEMNVSTLELGDSALYLCASSSAPSGGPYEQYFGPGTRLTVT.

This chain connects TRBV6-8 to TRBJ2-3, with D possibly matching TRBD2 (6 bases). The CDR3 spans 16 residues. V was clipped by 8 bases and J by 1 base, with 19 bases between them. CDR1 is MNHGY and CDR2 is SAAAGT in the germline V gene. The CDR3 coding sequence is TGTGCCAGCTCCTTCGTTGCGGGGTTCGGCACAGATACGCAGTATTTT. It codes for CASSFVAGFGTDTQYF.

This clone is deemed large (0.1 to 1%). This rearrangement joins TRBV11-3 to TRBJ2-5; 11 bases match TRBD2. V trimming: 5 bases; J trimming: 5 bases; junction bases outside the gene matches: 10. Germline lookup yields CDR1 SGHNT and CDR2 YENEEA. The CDR3 runs 16 residues. The CDR3 DNA is TGTGCCAGCAGCCAAGGACTAGCGGGTTCTCAGGAGACCCAGTACTTC. This gives the protein CASSQGLAGSQETQYF.

This clone has just a few counts. The chain recombines TRBV15 with TRBJ2-1, with 10 bases aligning to TRBD2. Losses at the gene ends were 2 bases for V and 2 bases for J; bases not matched to a gene: 3. Germline V lookup: CDR1 LNHNV, CDR2 YYDKDF (reference sequence). The CDR3 sequence is 16 residues long. As DNA, the CDR3 is TGTGCCACCAGCAGATCACTAGCGGGGCCCTACAATGAGCAGTTCTTC. This gives the protein CATSRSLAGPYNEQFF. Using reference TRBV15 and TRBJ2-1 for the parts outside the CDR3, the full variable domain is DAMVIQNPRYQVTQFGKPVTLSCSQTLNHNVMYWYQQKSSQAPKLLFHYYDKDFNNEADTPDNFQSRRPNTSFCFLDIRSPGLGDTAMYLCATSRSLAGPYNEQFFGPGTRLTVL.

The sample holds a few counts of this clone. The rearrangement joins TRBV9 to TRBJ2-5; D remains ambiguous. There are 14 residues in the CDR3. Trimming stripped 0 bases from V and 1 base from J, with 7 bases between. Germline V CDR1 and CDR2: SGDLS, YYNGEE. This CDR3 is CASSVEGFQETQYF. Written as DNA, the CDR3 is TGTGCCAGCAGCGTAGAAGGCTTCCAAGAGACCCAGTACTTC.

Relative to its sample, this clone is medium-sized. DNA of the CDR3: TGTGCCAGCACTGCGACAGGGTATACAGATACGCAGTATTTT. It encodes CASTATGYTDTQYF. The chain carries TRBV12-5 and TRBJ2-3; 7 bases agree with TRBD1. Looked up from germline, CDR1 is LGHNT and CDR2 is FRNRAP. CDR3 size: 14 residues.

This clone was observed a few times. The chain has TRBV19 and TRBJ1-1; TRBD1 agrees at 7 bases. This CDR3 is 17 amino acids long. Losses at the gene ends were 6 bases for V and 1 base for J; bases not matched to a gene: 14. Germline CDR1 is LNHDA and CDR2 is SQIVND (reference sequence). CDR3 DNA sequence: TGTGCCAGTAGGGGCCCGACAGGGAGAAGCGCGAACACTGAAGCTTTCTTT. It yields the protein CASRGPTGRSANTEAFF.

By sample share, this clone is medium-sized (0.01 to 0.1%). The genes are TRBV12-5 and TRBJ2-2, with 12 bases lining up with TRBD2. The CDR3 runs 18 residues. The germline V gene encodes CDR1 LGHNT and CDR2 FRNRAP. The CDR3: CASTMTSGSSTNTGELFF. CDR3 sequence (DNA): TGTGCCAGCACAATGACTAGCGGGAGTTCTACGAACACCGGGGAGCTGTTTTTT.

The chain links TRBV18 to TRBJ2-3; 8 nucleotides agree with TRBD1. Losses at the gene ends were 2 bases for V and 3 bases for J; bases not matched to a gene: 7. The CDR3 length is 16 residues. The germline CDR1 and CDR2 sequences are KGHSH and LQKENI. The CDR3 region is CASSPVGQGWTDTQYF. DNA for the CDR3: TGTGCCAGCTCACCAGTAGGACAGGGTTGGACAGATACGCAGTATTTT.

This clone was detected a few times. The chain joins TRBV28 to TRBJ2-6; D may match TRBD1 or TRBD2 (6 bases each). Trimming left V 4 bases short and J 6 bases short, with 10 bases between. This CDR3 is 14 amino acids long. Germline V gives CDR1 MDHEN, CDR2 SYDVKM. CDR3 nucleotide sequence: TGTGCCAGCAGTTGGGGGGCGAAGGCCAACGTCCTGACTTTC. Translation: CASSWGAKANVLTF.

There are a few counts of this clone. The V gene is TRBV6-8, the J gene TRBJ2-3, with D perhaps TRBD1 or TRBD2 (5 bases each). Trimming removed 7 bases from V and 7 bases from J, with 18 bases in between. Germline V gene sequence: CDR1 MNHGY, CDR2 SAAAGT. CDR3 length: 14 amino acids. The CDR3 sequence is CASTPTRERNTQYF. The CDR3 coding sequence is TGTGCCAGCACCCCGACCAGGGAGCGGAATACGCAGTATTTT.

CDR3 in amino acids: CASSNGQPNTEAFF. The CDR3 region has the DNA TGCGCCAGCAGCAATGGACAACCGAACACTGAAGCTTTCTTT. The chain couples TRBV5-1 to TRBJ1-1, with D possibly TRBD1 on 5 matching bases. Deletions cut 4 bases from V and 1 base from J, with 11 bases between. The CDR3 has 14 residues. Germline-derived CDR1 and CDR2 are SGHRS and YFSETQ.

This clone was detected a few times. The rearrangement joins TRBV28 to TRBJ2-2; weak D call: TRBD2 (5 bases). The CDR3 spans 15 residues. The germline V and J ends were trimmed by 4 bases and 4 bases, with 13 bases remaining between them. Germline V gives CDR1 MDHEN, CDR2 SYDVKM. The CDR3 DNA reads as TGTGCCAGCAGTTCTGCGGGCCAGACCACCGGGGAGCTGTTTTTT. Protein: CASSSAGQTTGELFF.